These T cell receptor beta chains were read from a single sample in a study of early T cells in non-severe SARS-CoV-2 infection. TCRdb redid the calling of the 5' RACE reads with MiXCR, one entry per CDR3 protein. This table holds about 55,000 distinct CDR3 sequences, under 8% found once. The sequencing used whole blood, collected at baseline. The receptors stem from an adult who was a healthcare worker with PCR-confirmed SARS-CoV-2 infection or an uninfected control (not recorded which). Each CDR3 is given with its conserved first and last residue. The D gene is left open where the match is weak. Expanded clones get a size class; other rows say once, few or many, or leave the size out.

j_call: TRBJ2-5; clone_size: few; d_call: -; v_call: TRBV11-2; cdr3_aa: CASSLGQIQETQYF; cdr3_nt: TGTGCCAGCAGCTTAGGACAGATACAAGAGACCCAGTACTTC
j_call: TRBJ1-1; clone_size: -; d_call: -; v_call: TRBV7-3; cdr3_aa: CASRLGGRTEAFF; cdr3_nt: TGTGCCAGCAGGTTAGGGGGGAGGACTGAAGCTTTCTTT
j_call: TRBJ1-2; clone_size: few; d_call: -; v_call: TRBV6-2/TRBV6-3; cdr3_aa: CASSNQVTGSYLPYGYTF; cdr3_nt: TGTGCCAGCAGTAATCAAGTAACAGGATCATATTTGCCCTATGGCTACACCTTC
j_call: TRBJ1-1; clone_size: few; d_call: -; v_call: TRBV4-3; cdr3_aa: CASSQDLQGRRAFF; cdr3_nt: TGCGCCAGCAGCCAAGATTTGCAGGGAAGACGAGCTTTCTTT
j_call: TRBJ2-2; clone_size: -; d_call: -; v_call: TRBV12-3/TRBV12-4; cdr3_aa: CASSPPRLNTGELFF; cdr3_nt: TGTGCCAGCAGCCCTCCTCGCCTTAACACCGGGGAGCTGTTTTTT
j_call: TRBJ2-1; clone_size: -; d_call: -; v_call: TRBV6-2/TRBV6-3; cdr3_aa: CASSSPGRRGYNEQFF; cdr3_nt: TGTGCCAGCAGCTCGCCAGGGCGGAGAGGCTACAATGAGCAGTTCTTC
j_call: TRBJ2-3; clone_size: -; d_call: TRBD2; v_call: TRBV3-1; cdr3_aa: CASSRLAEDTQYF; cdr3_nt: TGTGCCAGCAGCCGACTAGCGGAAGATACGCAGTATTTT
j_call: TRBJ1-5; clone_size: -; d_call: -; v_call: TRBV7-9; cdr3_aa: CASSYHGQGWNQPQHF; cdr3_nt: TGTGCCAGCAGCTACCACGGGCAGGGATGGAATCAGCCCCAGCATTTT
j_call: TRBJ2-5; clone_size: few; d_call: TRBD1; v_call: TRBV14; cdr3_aa: CASSDYTGTGGQETQYF; cdr3_nt: TGTGCCAGCAGTGATTATACCGGGACAGGGGGGCAAGAGACCCAGTACTTC
j_call: TRBJ2-1; clone_size: -; d_call: TRBD1; v_call: TRBV7-2; cdr3_aa: CASSLDGQGHNEQFF; cdr3_nt: TGTGCCAGCAGCTTAGATGGACAGGGACACAATGAGCAGTTCTTC
j_call: TRBJ2-5; clone_size: many; d_call: -; v_call: TRBV30; cdr3_aa: CAWSVLGTKGTQYF; cdr3_nt: TGTGCCTGGAGTGTACTAGGAACCAAGGGGACCCAGTACTTC
j_call: TRBJ2-3; clone_size: -; d_call: TRBD1; v_call: TRBV7-9; cdr3_aa: CASSLVWTGSTDTQYF; cdr3_nt: TGTGCCAGCAGCTTAGTCTGGACAGGGAGCACAGATACGCAGTATTTT
j_call: TRBJ2-5; clone_size: many; d_call: -; v_call: TRBV6-2/TRBV6-3; cdr3_aa: CASSYTETQYF; cdr3_nt: TGTGCCAGCAGTTATACGGAGACCCAGTACTTC
j_call: TRBJ1-2; clone_size: many; d_call: -; v_call: TRBV20-1; cdr3_aa: CSAKNRVYGYTF; cdr3_nt: TGCAGTGCTAAGAACAGGGTCTATGGCTACACCTTC
j_call: TRBJ2-5; clone_size: -; d_call: -; v_call: TRBV20-1; cdr3_aa: CSARDGHYRETQYF; cdr3_nt: TGCAGTGCTAGAGATGGGCACTATCGAGAGACCCAGTACTTC
j_call: TRBJ2-4; clone_size: many; d_call: TRBD2; v_call: TRBV28; cdr3_aa: CASSLLAGGPRDKNIQYF; cdr3_nt: TGTGCCAGCAGTTTGCTAGCGGGGGGCCCACGGGACAAAAACATTCAGTACTTC
j_call: TRBJ2-4; clone_size: many; d_call: TRBD2; v_call: TRBV10-1; cdr3_aa: CASSESGGGANIQYF; cdr3_nt: TGCGCCAGCAGTGAGTCAGGCGGGGGGGCAAACATTCAGTACTTC
j_call: TRBJ1-6; clone_size: -; d_call: -; v_call: TRBV18; cdr3_aa: CVSSQAGSVLGSPLHF; cdr3_nt: TGTGTCAGCTCACAGGCGGGGTCGGTGCTTGGGTCACCCCTCCACTTT
j_call: TRBJ1-6; clone_size: -; d_call: -; v_call: TRBV6-2/TRBV6-3; cdr3_aa: CASSYWPRDSLHF; cdr3_nt: TGTGCCAGCAGTTACTGGCCGAGGGACTCCCTCCACTTT
j_call: TRBJ1-2; clone_size: many; d_call: -; v_call: TRBV20-1; cdr3_aa: CSASDYYGYTF; cdr3_nt: TGCAGTGCTTCAGATTATTATGGCTACACCTTC
j_call: TRBJ1-3; clone_size: few; d_call: -; v_call: TRBV4-3; cdr3_aa: CASSQENPYSGNTIYF; cdr3_nt: TGCGCCAGCAGCCAAGAAAACCCATACTCTGGAAACACCATATATTTT
j_call: TRBJ1-1; clone_size: many; d_call: -; v_call: TRBV4-2; cdr3_aa: CASSQVNTRTEAFF; cdr3_nt: TGTGCCAGCAGCCAAGTAAACACGCGCACTGAAGCTTTCTTT
j_call: TRBJ2-3; clone_size: few; d_call: -; v_call: TRBV6-5; cdr3_aa: CASSYSTGPDTQYF; cdr3_nt: TGTGCCAGCAGTTACTCGACAGGTCCAGATACGCAGTATTTT
j_call: TRBJ2-7; clone_size: -; d_call: -; v_call: TRBV20-1; cdr3_aa: CSARSLGTGYEQYF; cdr3_nt: TGCAGTGCTAGATCCCTCGGTACAGGATACGAGCAGTACTTC
j_call: TRBJ1-2; clone_size: many; d_call: -; v_call: TRBV29-1; cdr3_aa: CSVVQQGIDYTF; cdr3_nt: TGCAGCGTTGTCCAACAGGGAATTGACTACACCTTC
j_call: TRBJ1-3; clone_size: -; d_call: -; v_call: TRBV18; cdr3_aa: CASSPGAFSGNTIYF; cdr3_nt: TGTGCCAGCTCACCGGGGGCCTTCTCTGGAAACACCATATATTTT
j_call: TRBJ2-1; clone_size: -; d_call: -; v_call: TRBV29-1; cdr3_aa: CSVGSRFF; cdr3_nt: TGCAGCGTTGGAAGTCGATTCTTC